The next 23 T cell receptor beta chains were all read from a single sample in a study of blood T cell repertoires in COVID-19. Using immunoSEQ multiplex PCR, the repertoire was profiled, and TCRdb retains in-frame clones only, with some absent. The sample holds more than 250,000 clones, approximately 82% seen once. The sequenced material came from peripheral blood. The origin of the receptors is a man aged 60 to 69 who had recovered from COVID-19.

The J gene is TRBJ1-5, the V gene TRBV4-2, with D possibly being TRBD1 (5 bases). The V gene's germline CDR1 is LGHNA and CDR2 YNFKEQ. The CDR3 is 17 amino acids. V was cut by 0 bases and J by 2 bases, with 14 bases left in between. The CDR3 DNA follows: TGTGCCAGCAGCCAAGATGTAGTGGGGACTGGCAATCAGCCCCAGCATTTT. Its protein is CASSQDVVGTGNQPQHF.

This clone was counted once. The chain links TRBV6-5 to TRBJ1-4; 7 bases fit TRBD1. The CDR3 consists of 15 residues. The germline V gene encodes CDR1 MNHEY and CDR2 SVGAGI. With 0 bases clipped from V and 5 bases from J, the junction kept 3 bases outside the gene matches. The chain's CDR3 is CASSYSGTVNEKLFF. The DNA for the CDR3 is TGTGCCAGCAGTTACTCCGGGACAGTAAATGAAAAACTGTTTTTT.

The chain combines TRBV24-1 with TRBJ2-2; 10 bases map to TRBD2. The germline CDR1 and CDR2 sequences are KGHDR and SFDVKD. The V segment lost 9 bases and the J segment 3 bases; nucleotides outside the gene matches: 6. The CDR3 has 15 amino acids. CDR3 coding DNA: TGTGCCACCCGCCGGAGCGGGGGGGACACCGGGGAGCTGTTTTTT. This sequence encodes CATRRSGGDTGELFF.

The chain couples TRBV7-2 to TRBJ2-3; no clear D gene. V gave up 1 base and J gave up 5 bases, with 10 bases separating them. CDR1 and CDR2 (germline): SGHTA, FQGNSA. The CDR3 covers 14 residues. The CDR3 bases are TGTGCCAGCAGCTTAGGGGCAGCACTAGATACGCAGTATTTT. This codes for CASSLGAALDTQYF.

The sample holds many counts of this clone. This chain uses TRBV19 with TRBJ1-5, with D unclear. Germline values: CDR1 LNHDA, CDR2 SQIVND (reference sequence). This CDR3 is 15 amino acids long. Deletions cut 7 bases from V and 1 base from J, with 14 bases between. The CDR3 loop is CASNLGGSSNQPQHF. The CDR3 region has the DNA TGTGCCAGTAACCTCGGAGGGTCCAGCAATCAGCCCCAGCATTTT.

This chain links TRBV7-2 with TRBJ2-5; TRBD2 matches 12 bases. The J segment lost 3 bases and the V segment lost 2 bases, leaving 7 bases of the junction unmatched. The CDR3 runs 17 residues. Germline V gene data show CDR1 as SGHTA and CDR2 as FQGNSA. The CDR3 bases are TGTGCCAGCAGCTTAAGGCGGACTAGCGGGATGAAAGAGACCCAGTACTTC. Residues: CASSLRRTSGMKETQYF.

This rearrangement joins TRBV19 to TRBJ1-5, with D unresolved. Trimming took off 11 bases at V and 4 bases at J, with 15 bases between the two ends. The CDR3 covers 13 residues. Germline V CDR1 and CDR2: LNHDA, SQIVND (reference sequence). CDR3 coding DNA: TGTGCCGCAGCACCTAGATCGAATCAGCCCCAGCATTTT. This gives the protein CAAAPRSNQPQHF.

The CDR3: CAISEDRGISYEQYF. CDR3 DNA: TGTGCCATCAGTGAGGACAGGGGGATCTCCTACGAGCAGTACTTC. The chain employs TRBV10-3 and TRBJ2-7, with 9 bases matching TRBD1. The CDR3 runs 15 residues. Germline CDR1 ENHRY, CDR2 SYGVKD. Trimming at V came to 2 bases and at J to 0 bases, leaving 2 bases not matched to a gene.

V and J are TRBV4-1 and TRBJ1-4; 8 bases align to TRBD1. The CDR3 runs 15 residues. CDR1 is MGHRA, CDR2 YSYEKL, per germline. After removal of 2 bases from V and 2 bases from J, the junction contained 1 base not matched to a gene. CDR3: CASSQTGGTNEKLFF. The CDR3 DNA reads TGCGCCAGCAGCCAAACAGGGGGGACTAATGAAAAACTGTTTTTT.

The chain joins TRBV12-3 or TRBV12-4 to TRBJ2-3; D is perhaps TRBD1 (5 bases). V shed 6 bases and J shed 4 bases, with 11 bases lying between them. The CDR3 spans 13 residues. For the CDR3, the DNA is TGTGCCAGCAGACCACAGGTTGCAGATACGCAGTATTTT. Translation: CASRPQVADTQYF.

This clone was observed a few times. V is TRBV5-4 and J is TRBJ2-5; 7 bases are shared with TRBD1. The CDR3 covers 15 residues. Trimming cost V 0 bases and J 1 base; bases outside gene matches: 3. Germline V gene data show CDR1 as SGHNT and CDR2 as YYREEE (reference sequence). As DNA, the CDR3 is TGTGCCAGCAGCTTGGCGGACAGGCGCCAAGAGACCCAGTACTTC. Encoded protein: CASSLADRRQETQYF. Full variable domain (remainder filled in from reference TRBV5-4 and TRBJ2-5): ETGVTQSPTHLIKTRGQQVTLRCSSQSGHNTVSWYQQALGQGPQFIFQYYREEENGRGNFPPRFSGLQFPNYSSELNVNALELDDSALYLCASSLADRRQETQYFGPGTRLLVL.

The rearrangement links TRBV3-1 (or the pseudogene TRBV3-2) to TRBJ2-5, with D possibly matching TRBD2 (7 bases). The CDR3 sequence is 15 residues long. V lost 2 bases to trimming and J lost 4 bases, with 14 bases between them. Germline V CDR1 and CDR2: LGHDT, YNNKEL (reference sequence). CDR3: CASSQRRGAVETQYF. The CDR3 nucleotides read TGTGCCAGCAGCCAACGACGGGGGGCCGTAGAGACCCAGTACTTC.

In its sample, this clone was seen once. The chain uses TRBV6-6 and TRBJ2-2, with D hard to call. CDR1 MNHNY and CDR2 SVGAGI come from the germline V gene (reference sequence). V was cut by 7 bases and J by 1 base, with 7 bases left in between. The CDR3 is 13 residues long. CDR3 residues: CASKSENTGELFF. CDR3 in DNA: TGTGCCAGCAAGAGCGAGAACACCGGGGAGCTGTTTTTT.

The V and J genes are TRBV3-1 (or the pseudogene TRBV3-2) and TRBJ1-2; no firm D call. Germline V gene lookup returns CDR1 LGHDT and CDR2 YNNKEL (reference sequence). Trimming took off 4 bases at V and 4 bases at J, with 10 bases between the two ends. The CDR3 is made up of 13 amino acids. The CDR3 DNA follows: TGTGCCAGCAGCCCCGACACCACCTATGGCTACACCTTC. Its protein product is CASSPDTTYGYTF.

V usage is TRBV19 and J usage is TRBJ1-4; 7 bases are a match to TRBD1. Unmatched junction bases numbered 11, after V lost 5 bases and J lost 11 bases. The CDR3 has 14 amino acids. Germline values: CDR1 LNHDA, CDR2 SQIVND (reference sequence). CDR3 protein: CASSPGDRVEKLFF. The CDR3 nucleotides read TGTGCCAGTAGTCCCGGCGACAGGGTGGAGAAACTGTTTTTT.

This clone occurred once. The gene calls are TRBV4-1 and TRBJ2-2, with TRBD2 matching over 9 bases. In germline, CDR1 is MGHRA, CDR2 YSYEKL. The CDR3 is 18 amino acids. V lost 1 base and J lost 3; bases outside the gene matches: 9. Here the CDR3 DNA reads TGCGCCAGCAGCCAAGTGGGTCGGCTAGCGGGGCACACCGGGGAGCTGTTTTTT. The encoded protein is CASSQVGRLAGHTGELFF.

DNA for the CDR3: TGTGCCAGCAGCTTAGGTACGGAGGGAAACACCATATATTTT. This translates into CASSLGTEGNTIYF. V usage is TRBV7-2 and J usage is TRBJ1-3, with D uncertain. The CDR3 loop spans 14 amino acids. In germline, CDR1 is SGHTA, CDR2 FQGNSA. Trimming removed 1 base at V and 4 bases at J, with 8 bases between.

In its sample, this clone was seen once. The chain recombines TRBV28 with TRBJ2-2, with 10 bases matching TRBD2. CDR1 and CDR2 (germline): MDHEN, SYDVKM. The CDR3 runs to 15 residues. After removal of 3 bases from V and 6 bases from J, the junction contained 4 bases not matched to a gene. CDR3 amino acids: CASSLFSGRPGELFF. CDR3 DNA sequence: TGTGCCAGCAGTTTGTTTAGCGGGAGGCCCGGGGAGCTGTTTTTT.

As regards this clone: One end of the junction fails to match germline, which may point to a read error. The chain couples TRBV25-1 to TRBJ1-5; no reliable D call. This CDR3 comprises 16 residues. Germline V gives CDR1 MGHDK, CDR2 SYGVNS. The CDR3 loop reads CASRESVTVDNQPQHF. CDR3 DNA: TGTGCCAGCAGAGAATCAGTTACAGTGGATAATCAGCCCCAGCATTTT.

The V call is TRBV9, the J call TRBJ2-7; D call uncertain. The CDR3 extends over 16 amino acids. Trimming stripped 0 bases from V and 0 bases from J, with 13 bases between. Germline-derived CDR1 and CDR2 are SGDLS and YYNGEE. CDR3 protein: CASSVGETPSSYEQYF. The DNA of the CDR3 is TGTGCCAGCAGCGTAGGTGAGACTCCTAGCTCCTACGAGCAGTACTTC.

The chain couples TRBV14 to TRBJ2-2, with 7 bases aligning to TRBD2. Looked up from germline, CDR1 is SGHDN and CDR2 is FVKESK. J gave up 5 bases and V 5 bases, and 8 bases lay outside the gene matches. The CDR3 extends over 15 amino acids. The CDR3 region is CASSKRGVRTGELFF. As DNA, the CDR3 is TGTGCCAGCAGCAAACGGGGGGTGAGGACCGGGGAGCTGTTTTTT.

This rearrangement joins TRBV4-1 to TRBJ2-2; possible D gene TRBD1, 5 bases. Trimming left V 0 bases short and J 6 bases short, with 11 bases between. Germline CDR1 MGHRA, CDR2 YSYEKL. This CDR3 spans 15 amino acids. The CDR3 loop is CASSQDVGLPGELFF. The CDR3 DNA follows: TGCGCCAGCAGCCAAGATGTGGGGCTACCCGGGGAGCTGTTTTTT.

The chain has TRBV11-2 and TRBJ2-5; D gene unclear. Germline-derived CDR1 and CDR2 are SGHAT and FQNNGV. The CDR3 sequence is 13 residues long. V was shortened by 3 bases and J by 2 bases, with 7 bases between the two germline ends. The CDR3 DNA reads as TGTGCCAGCAGCTTTTCCAGACAAGAGACCCAGTACTTC. Its protein is CASSFSRQETQYF.